This T cell receptor (beta chain) was recorded in a study of T cells in localized non-small cell lung cancer. Findings and caveats of the study: Adjacent lung exhibited a median of 57 among the 100 most abundant tumor clones. Compared with tumor, uninvolved adjacent lung displayed greater T cell clonality, ranking highest overall. Only one tumor region was sequenced, so heterogeneity remains possible. Blood T cell density predicted longer survival; adjacent-lung clonality, shorter.

Comment on this clone: What it binds is not known.

Sequencing was performed with immunoSEQ multiplex PCR; in TCRdb, only in-frame clones are kept and a portion is missing. The sample contains just over 20,000 clones, about 83% of which appear only once. This CDR3 has 18 amino acids. Germline CDR1 MNHEY, CDR2 SMNVEV (reference sequence). J was trimmed by 4 bases and V by 0 bases; bases with no gene match: 7. Sequencing was performed on PBMCs, taken before any cancer treatment. The chain employs TRBV27 and TRBJ2-5, with 14 bases that match TRBD2. This clonotype was sampled from a woman aged 40-75 years with stage II squamous cell lung carcinoma. This CDR3 is CASSLSAGLAGARETQYF. CDR3 in DNA: TGTGCCAGCAGTTTATCAGCGGGACTAGCGGGAGCTCGAGAGACCCAGTACTTC.